This note documents a single T cell receptor beta chain sequence. The V gene lost 0 bases and the J gene lost 4 bases, with 10 bases spanning the gap. CDR3 length equals 13 residues. Germline CDR1 is DFQATT and CDR2 is SNEGSKA (reference sequence). With TRAV- and TRBV-specific primers, first-strand cDNA was made, covering the alpha and beta chains. A constant-region primer paired with the V-primer adapter amplified TCRs over approximately 18 PCR cycles. Each CDR3 protein is one row after TCRdb ran MiXCR on the reads. The table records about 12,000 distinct CDR3 sequences, 76% of them present only once. These data belong to a study of low-dose radiotherapy and immunotherapy resistance in tumors. Study-wide background: Cyclophosphamide was given intravenously at 200 mg/m2 every two weeks, and each dose came one day before radiation and immunotherapy. With cycle 1 day 1 as the start, patients took oral aspirin 300 mg daily for four cycles.

All eligible patients presented with advanced solid tumors that contained no tumor-infiltrating lymphocytes. The TCR was taken from a human donor with advanced metastatic prostate, ovarian, gallbladder or colorectal cancer (not recorded which). This table probably holds off-target reads from a library built for another chain. The J gene is TRBJ2-7, the V gene TRBV20-1; D is possibly TRBD1 or TRBD2 (5 bases each). The CDR3 spells CSAREGPNYEQYF. CDR3 DNA: TGCAGTGCTAGAGAGGGACCTAATTACGAGCAGTACTTC.